This T cell receptor (beta chain) was observed in a study of control samples from healthy donors and cancer patients. Profiled with immunoSEQ multiplex PCR; TCRdb holds only in-frame clones, not every one. This sample has over 150,000 clones, with around 94% found just once. V trimming: 6 bases; J trimming: 10 bases; junction bases outside the gene matches: 6. Germline-derived CDR1 and CDR2 are MNHEY and SVGAGI. CDR3 length equals 12 residues. This clone has only one observation. The sequenced sample was PBMCs. This TCR was recovered from a man between 60 and 75 years old with colorectal cancer. V gene TRBV6-5 combines with J gene TRBJ2-1, with 7 positions matching TRBD1. The DNA for the CDR3 is TGTGCCAGCAGAGACAGGGTGAGGGAGCAGTTCTTC. It translates to CASRDRVREQFF.